The 28 T cell receptor beta chains given below trace back to one sample, sequenced in a study of blood T cells in healthy people across ages. Then a second PCR, running roughly 7 to 11 cycles, was carried out with a sample-barcoded 5' primer and a J-beta primer mix. In TCRdb, the 5' RACE reads were re-called with MiXCR into one record per CDR3 protein. The table shows under 1 million distinct CDR3 sequences, with approximately 44% occurring only once. The sequencing input was blood. Source of these receptors: a man aged 55 to 70 in good health.

The V call is TRBV7-2, the J call TRBJ1-1; D may be TRBD1 (6 bases). The CDR3 sequence is 14 residues long. CDR1 is SGHTA, CDR2 FQGNSA, per germline. Trimming stripped 7 bases from V and 1 base from J, with 13 bases between. CDR3 nucleotide sequence: TGTGCCAGCAAGGGGGAAGCTGCGAACACTGAAGCTTTCTTT. This sequence encodes CASKGEAANTEAFF. The full variable domain, completed using reference TRBV7-2 and TRBJ1-1, is GAGVSQSPSNKVTEKGKDVELRCDPISGHTALYWYRQSLGQGLEFLIYFQGNSAPDKSGLPSDRFSAERTGGSVSTLTIQRTQQEDSAVYLCASKGEAANTEAFFGQGTRLTVV.

This chain uses TRBV28 with TRBJ1-2; a weak D match, TRBD1 (5 bases). Germline CDR1 MDHEN, CDR2 SYDVKM. V was shortened by 2 bases and J by 6 bases, with 16 bases between the two germline ends. The CDR3 extends over 15 amino acids. The CDR3 region is CASSLNGAGGNGYTF. CDR3 sequence (DNA): TGTGCCAGCAGTTTAAACGGGGCAGGCGGCAATGGCTACACCTTC.

The chain uses TRBV29-1 and TRBJ2-5; D uncertain. The CDR3 contains 14 residues. V gave up 1 base and J gave up 4 bases, with 13 bases separating them. Germline-derived CDR1 and CDR2 are SQVTM and ANQGSEA. Here the CDR3 reads CSVEAGIGLETQYF. DNA for the CDR3: TGCAGCGTTGAAGCCGGAATAGGATTAGAGACCCAGTACTTC.

The gene calls are TRBV20-1 and TRBJ2-1, with D uncertain. Trimming removed 3 bases at V and 2 bases at J, with 14 bases between. The length of the CDR3 is 15 residues. Germline CDR1 reads DFQATT; CDR2 reads SNEGSKA (reference sequence). Here the CDR3 reads CSASFGQRTYNEQFF. CDR3 coding DNA: TGCAGTGCTAGTTTTGGGCAGAGGACCTACAATGAGCAGTTCTTC.

Comment on this clonotype: One end of the junction is discordant with germline, which a read error may explain. The CDR3 coding sequence is TGTGTCAGCAGCGTAGCCCCAGACAGGGGTGGCGAGACCCAGTACTTC. It yields the protein CVSSVAPDRGGETQYF. The rearrangement uses TRBV9 and TRBJ2-7; 8 nucleotides line up with TRBD1. The closer fit of TRBJ2-5 to the DNA end suggests the J call may be wrong. The V gene's germline CDR1 is SGDLS and CDR2 YYNGEE. This CDR3 is built from 16 residues.

The rearrangement joins TRBV6-5 to TRBJ2-1; D possibly corresponds to TRBD2 (5 bases). V was cut by 4 bases and J by 8 bases, with 12 bases left in between. Germline CDR1 is MNHEY and CDR2 is SVGAGI. The CDR3 contains 13 residues. The CDR3: CASSFGMLDEQFF. CDR3 DNA: TGTGCCAGCAGTTTCGGGATGCTGGATGAGCAGTTCTTC.

The chain recombines TRBV20-1 with TRBJ2-1; possible D gene TRBD2, 5 bases. Germline CDR1 is DFQATT and CDR2 is SNEGSKA (reference sequence). The CDR3 has 14 residues. V was trimmed by 6 bases and J by 0 bases, leaving 12 bases between them. CDR3 in amino acids: CSASSGSSYNEQFF. In DNA, the CDR3 is TGCAGTGCCTCCTCGGGGAGCTCCTACAATGAGCAGTTCTTC.

This clonotype was seen a single time. V gene TRBV5-1 combines with J gene TRBJ2-2; 7 bases match TRBD1. CDR3 length: 15 amino acids. With V trimmed by 5 bases and J by 5 bases, 9 bases remained unmatched. Per germline, CDR1 SGHRS and CDR2 YFSETQ. CDR3 coding DNA: TGCGCCAGCAGTCGTCCGGGACAGCTAACCGGGGAGCTGTTTTTT. This encodes CASSRPGQLTGELFF.

V is TRBV5-1 and J is TRBJ2-4, with TRBD1 identical over 7 bases. V shed 4 bases and J 13 bases; nucleotides not matched to a gene: 14. Germline-derived CDR1 and CDR2 are SGHRS and YFSETQ. The CDR3 runs to 14 residues. The CDR3 sequence is CASSTGTVYNEQYF. CDR3 nucleotide sequence: TGCGCCAGCAGCACCGGGACAGTCTACAATGAGCAGTACTTC. Together with reference TRBV5-1 and TRBJ2-4, the CDR3 gives the full variable domain: KAGVTQTPRYLIKTRGQQVTLSCSPISGHRSVSWYQQTPGQGLQFLFEYFSETQRNKGNFPGRFSGRQFSNSRSEMNVSTLELGDSALYLCASSTGTVYNEQYFGAGTRLSVL.

This clonotype was counted between two and nine times. This sequence joins TRBV10-3 and TRBJ2-7; perhaps TRBD1 as D (6 bases). Between the trimmed V and J ends, which lost 5 bases and 2 bases, there was a span of 16 bases. In germline, CDR1 is ENHRY, CDR2 SYGVKD. This CDR3 spans 15 amino acids. The DNA of the CDR3 is TGTGCCATCAGTCAAGTCGGACAGTCACCCTACGAGCAGTACTTC. Protein product: CAISQVGQSPYEQYF.

The chain combines TRBV10-3 with TRBJ2-7, with unresolved D. Trimming took off 6 bases at V and 5 bases at J, with 8 bases between the two ends. Germline CDR1 and CDR2: ENHRY and SYGVKD. CDR3 length: 11 amino acids. Written as DNA, the CDR3 is TGTGCCATCAGCGAGGACCACGAGCAGTACTTC. Encoded protein: CAISEDHEQYF.

This sequence joins TRBV7-2 and TRBJ2-7; D may be TRBD2 (6 bases). Trimming removed 5 bases at V and 7 bases at J, with 15 bases between. This CDR3 comprises 13 residues. The germline gives CDR1 SGHTA, CDR2 FQGNSA. As DNA, the CDR3 is TGTACCAGCAGCCCCGGGATCCGGGGGGAGCAGTACTTC. Amino acid sequence: CTSSPGIRGEQYF.

This clonotype was seen a few times. This rearrangement joins TRBV29-1 to TRBJ2-1, with a weak D call TRBD2 (6 bases). This CDR3 is 14 amino acids long. The germline gives CDR1 SQVTM, CDR2 ANQGSEA. Trimming cost V 6 bases and J 6 bases, with 18 bases left between them. In DNA form, the CDR3 reads TGCAGCGTCCCCCCCACGGCACTAGCCAATGAGCAGTTCTTC. Protein product: CSVPPTALANEQFF.

The rearrangement links TRBV7-9 to TRBJ2-3, with D possibly matching TRBD2 (5 bases). Per the germline V gene, CDR1 is SEHNR and CDR2 is FQNEAQ (reference sequence). V lost 6 bases and J 0 bases, leaving 13 bases between the germline ends. The CDR3 covers 15 residues. DNA for the CDR3: TGTGCCAGCAGATTCAGCGGATCTAGCACAGATACGCAGTATTTT. Amino acid sequence: CASRFSGSSTDTQYF.

V is TRBV5-1 and J is TRBJ2-5, with 11 positions matching TRBD2. The CDR3 spans 15 residues. Germline CDR1 reads SGHRS; CDR2 reads YFSETQ. V was pared by 2 bases and J by 4 bases, with 4 bases of the junction left unmatched. The CDR3 reads CASSLLAGERETQYF. In DNA form, the CDR3 reads TGCGCCAGCAGCTTACTAGCGGGGGAACGAGAGACCCAGTACTTC.

The chain links TRBV20-1 to TRBJ1-2; 7 positions match TRBD1. Germline values: CDR1 DFQATT, CDR2 SNEGSKA (reference sequence). The CDR3 is 14 residues long. J was trimmed by 2 bases and V by 6 bases; bases with no gene match: 9. The CDR3 DNA is TGCAGTGCAATCAGACAGGGTGGGAACTATGGCTACACCTTC. Its translation: CSAIRQGGNYGYTF.

The genes are TRBV9 and TRBJ2-5, with TRBD2 matching over 7 bases. The V segment lost 4 bases and the J segment 11 bases; nucleotides outside the gene matches: 8. The germline CDR1 and CDR2 sequences are SGDLS and YYNGEE. This CDR3 has 12 residues. DNA of the CDR3: TGTGCCAGCAGCCCGTCGGGGGGTTGGCAGTACTTC. Residues: CASSPSGGWQYF.

This clonotype turned up a few times. V usage is TRBV7-3 and J usage is TRBJ2-5; D is uncertain. With 1 base removed from V and 4 bases from J, the gap between germline ends came to 7 bases. The CDR3 covers 13 residues. From germline, CDR1 is SGHTA and CDR2 FQGTGA. This CDR3 is CASSLIWGETQYF. CDR3 sequence (DNA): TGTGCCAGCAGCTTAATTTGGGGAGAGACCCAGTACTTC.

The table lists this clonotype with a few counts. The rearrangement joins TRBV7-2 to TRBJ1-6; D might be TRBD1 (5 bases). Germline CDR1 SGHTA, CDR2 FQGNSA. There are 12 residues in the CDR3. Between the trimmed V and J ends, which lost 0 bases and 16 bases, there was a span of 10 bases. This CDR3 reads CASSLALGALHF. In DNA, the CDR3 is TGTGCCAGCAGCTTAGCGCTCGGGGCTCTCCACTTT.

The chain carries TRBV28 and TRBJ2-5; perhaps TRBD1 as D (7 bases). CDR3 length equals 15 residues. Per the germline V gene, CDR1 is MDHEN and CDR2 is SYDVKM. V dropped 4 bases and J dropped 11 bases, with 23 bases sitting between them. The CDR3 loop is CASSSQGGARSQQYF. Written as DNA, the CDR3 is TGTGCCAGCAGTTCGCAGGGGGGCGCGAGATCCCAGCAGTACTTC.

V and J are TRBV30 and TRBJ2-5, with D possibly matching TRBD1 (7 bases). Germline V gene data show CDR1 as GTSNPN and CDR2 as SVGIG (reference sequence). The CDR3 loop spans 13 amino acids. The germline V and J ends were trimmed by 4 bases and 0 bases, with 9 bases remaining between them. CDR3 region: CAWTGGNQETQYF. DNA of the CDR3: TGTGCCTGGACAGGGGGGAACCAAGAGACCCAGTACTTC. Looking up the rest from reference TRBV30 and TRBJ2-5 gives the full variable domain: SQTIHQWPATLVQPVGSPLSLECTVEGTSNPNLYWYRQAAGRGLQLLFYSVGIGQISSEVPQNLSASRPQDRQFILSSKKLLLSDSGFYLCAWTGGNQETQYFGPGTRLLVL.

The chain combines TRBV6-4 with TRBJ1-6; D may be TRBD1 (5 bases). Per the germline V gene, CDR1 is MRHNA and CDR2 is SNTAGT. V lost 6 bases to trimming and J lost 6 bases, with 15 bases between them. CDR3 length: 15 amino acids. Here the CDR3 reads CASSEIGEGNSPLHF. Here the CDR3 DNA reads TGTGCCAGCAGCGAGATAGGGGAGGGTAATTCACCCCTCCACTTT.

The CDR3 nucleotides read TGTGCCACCAAAAGGGACGGAAACACTGAAGCTTTCTTT. The encoded protein is CATKRDGNTEAFF. The chain carries TRBV7-3 and TRBJ1-1; TRBD1 might be the D (5 bases). Germline CDR1 reads SGHTA; CDR2 reads FQGTGA. Deletions cut 10 bases from V and 2 bases from J, with 14 bases between. This CDR3 has 13 residues.

Turning to this clonotype: An end of the junction does not agree with germline; a read error may underlie this. The rearrangement uses TRBV11-3 and TRBJ2-5, with D possibly matching TRBD2 (5 bases). The CDR3 is made up of 12 amino acids. Germline values: CDR1 SGHNT, CDR2 YENEEA. CDR3 sequence (DNA): TGTGCCAGTAGCTTAGACGTCCGGGGTCAGTACTTC. Its translation: CASSLDVRGQYF.

CDR3 sequence reads: CASSQTTGGGSRGYTF. The DNA of the CDR3 is TGCGCCAGCAGCCAGACGACAGGGGGCGGTTCTCGTGGCTACACCTTC. The chain joins TRBV4-3 to TRBJ1-2; 10 nucleotides align to TRBD1. V was pared by 3 bases and J by 7 bases, with 11 bases of the junction left unmatched. CDR3 length equals 16 residues. Germline values: CDR1 LGHNA, CDR2 YSLEER.

In this sample, this clonotype turned up a few times. The rearrangement uses TRBV20-1 and TRBJ1-5, with D unresolved. Trimming pared 6 bases from V and 0 bases from J, leaving 15 bases between. Germline loops: CDR1 DFQATT, CDR2 SNEGSKA (reference sequence). The CDR3 covers 15 residues. CDR3 DNA sequence: TGCAGTGCCCTCCGTGGCGGCTATAGCAATCAGCCCCAGCATTTT. Protein: CSALRGGYSNQPQHF.

The J gene is TRBJ2-7, the V gene TRBV20-1; the D gene is possibly TRBD2 (7 bases). CDR3 length equals 15 residues. V was pared by 0 bases and J by 7 bases, with 19 bases between. Germline CDR1 and CDR2: DFQATT and SNEGSKA (reference sequence). The CDR3, as DNA: TGCAGTGCTAGAGACACGGGGGGCCGCCGGGATGAGCAGTACTTC. Its protein product is CSARDTGGRRDEQYF.

This rearrangement joins TRBV20-1 to TRBJ2-5; TRBD2 might be the D (7 bases). The CDR3 sequence is 13 residues long. The V gene lost 4 bases and the J gene lost 5 bases, with 14 bases spanning the gap. Germline loops: CDR1 DFQATT, CDR2 SNEGSKA (reference sequence). For the CDR3, the DNA is TGCAGTGCTAACCCGAGGGGGGGGGAGACCCAGTACTTC. Its translation: CSANPRGGETQYF.